This TCR beta chain was observed in a study of T cells in Graves' hyperthyroidism and ophthalmopathy. Study details: At initial diagnosis, before any treatment had begun, peripheral blood was obtained. Study conclusions and caveats: Most expanded thyroid clonotypes above 0.001 also appeared in blood.

CDR3 length: 12 amino acids. Deletions cut 0 bases from V and 8 bases from J, with 10 bases between. CDR1 is DFQATT and CDR2 is SNEGSKA in the germline V gene (reference sequence). RNA transcripts gave rise to amplified TCR beta CDR3 regions. A first-round RT-PCR of the TCR CDR3 used the HTBI primer set. TCRdb called the multiplex PCR reads again in MiXCR, with one record for every CDR3 protein. This sample has 490,000 or so distinct CDR3 sequences; 15% to 20% occur once, and the top ten carry 40% to 50%. This clonotype has a handful of counts. The antigen remains unidentified. The sequencing sample was made of blood. V gene TRBV20-1 combines with J gene TRBJ1-1; D ambiguous. This sequence was found in a man aged 35-49 years with Graves' ophthalmopathy. CDR3 nucleotides: TGCAGTGCTAGAGATTCACAGAAGGAAGCTTTCTTT. Its translation is CSARDSQKEAFF.